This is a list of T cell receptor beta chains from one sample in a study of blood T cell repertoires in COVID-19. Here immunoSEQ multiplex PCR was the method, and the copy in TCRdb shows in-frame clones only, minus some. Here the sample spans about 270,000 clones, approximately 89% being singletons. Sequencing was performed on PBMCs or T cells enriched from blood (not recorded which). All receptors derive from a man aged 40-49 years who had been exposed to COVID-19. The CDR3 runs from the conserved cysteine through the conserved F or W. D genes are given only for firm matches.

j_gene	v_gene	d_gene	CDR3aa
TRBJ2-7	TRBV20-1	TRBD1	CSQQGAGGQYF
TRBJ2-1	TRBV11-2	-	CASSTTASSYNEQFF
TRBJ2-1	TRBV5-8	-	CASSLDGGAYNEQFF
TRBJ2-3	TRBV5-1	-	CASSAPVSQRDTQYF
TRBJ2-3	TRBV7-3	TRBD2	CASSRRAGVADTQYF
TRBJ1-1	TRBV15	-	CATSRDKGGSMNTEAFF
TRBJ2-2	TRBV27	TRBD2	CASSHDPGGGELFF
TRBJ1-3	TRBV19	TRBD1	CASRPRQGPGNTIYF
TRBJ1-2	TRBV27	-	CASSFGGALGGYTF
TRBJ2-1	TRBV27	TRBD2	CASEPTSGRVRVNEQFF
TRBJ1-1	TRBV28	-	CASSGLLMNTEAFF
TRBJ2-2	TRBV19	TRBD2	CASSPRDYTQPSTGELFF
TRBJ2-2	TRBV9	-	CASSVAQTYSGELFF
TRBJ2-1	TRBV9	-	CASSVLRSSYNEQFF
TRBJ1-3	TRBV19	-	CASSNGRRDSPGNTIYF
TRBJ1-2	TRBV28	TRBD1	CASNQGAYGYTF
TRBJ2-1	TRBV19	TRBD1	CATKTGQGYNEQFF
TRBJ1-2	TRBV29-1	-	CSGRLEDGYTF
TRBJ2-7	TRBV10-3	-	CAITESPGIYEQYF
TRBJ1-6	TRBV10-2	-	CASSVDRHRDSPLHF
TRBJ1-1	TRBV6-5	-	CASIGTPNTEAFF
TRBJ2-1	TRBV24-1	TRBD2	CATSDASGGDNEQFF
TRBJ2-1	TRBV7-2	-	CASSLASKDSSLF
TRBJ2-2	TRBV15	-	CATSRDIGTAGELFF
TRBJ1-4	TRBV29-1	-	CSVEDPERTNEKLFF
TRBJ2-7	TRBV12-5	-	CASGPGDAPYEQYF
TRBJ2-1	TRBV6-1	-	CASSDEGVSYNEQFF
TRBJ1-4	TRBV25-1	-	CASSESSEKLFF
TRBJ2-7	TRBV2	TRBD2	CASSVRRTLKGGLARRNSYEQYF
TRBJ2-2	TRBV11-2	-	CASSSAGFRDSTGELFF
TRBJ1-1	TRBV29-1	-	CSVVTPEAFF
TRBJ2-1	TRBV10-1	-	CASSESTNNEQFF
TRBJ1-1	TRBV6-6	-	CASSYDILNTEAFF
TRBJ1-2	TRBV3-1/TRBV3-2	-	CASSQESAGVHYGYTF
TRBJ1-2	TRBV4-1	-	CASSQDRVLGYGYTF
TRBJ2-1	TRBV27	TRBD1	CASQGADNEQFF
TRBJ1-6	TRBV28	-	CASSSGAVDDFPPLHF
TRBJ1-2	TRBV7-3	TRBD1	CASSPSGGGRYGYTF
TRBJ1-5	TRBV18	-	CASSPQGSVQFNQPQHF
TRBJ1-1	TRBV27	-	CASSRDVAYMNTEAFF
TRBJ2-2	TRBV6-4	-	CASSDSSTGELFF
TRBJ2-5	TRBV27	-	CASSPSGQETQYF
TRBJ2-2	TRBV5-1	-	CASSAVRPRGTGELFF
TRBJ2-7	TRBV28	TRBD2	CASSSLLAGGLAEQYF
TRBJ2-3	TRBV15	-	CATSRGEGRFADTQYF
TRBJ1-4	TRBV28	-	CASSSLSGHQKLFF
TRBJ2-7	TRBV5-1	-	CASSFDGYEQYF
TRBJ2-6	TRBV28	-	CASSEVSGANVLTF
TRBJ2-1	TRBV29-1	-	CSVELGLVKGGNEQFF
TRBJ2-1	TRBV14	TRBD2	CASSQVLSGTYNEQFF
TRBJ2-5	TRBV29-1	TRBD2	CSVGYTSGIEATQYF
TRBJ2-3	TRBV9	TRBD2	CASSAGLALADTQYF
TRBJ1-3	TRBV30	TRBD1	CAWNRGQGNTIYF
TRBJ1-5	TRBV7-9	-	CASSIEGPNQPQHF